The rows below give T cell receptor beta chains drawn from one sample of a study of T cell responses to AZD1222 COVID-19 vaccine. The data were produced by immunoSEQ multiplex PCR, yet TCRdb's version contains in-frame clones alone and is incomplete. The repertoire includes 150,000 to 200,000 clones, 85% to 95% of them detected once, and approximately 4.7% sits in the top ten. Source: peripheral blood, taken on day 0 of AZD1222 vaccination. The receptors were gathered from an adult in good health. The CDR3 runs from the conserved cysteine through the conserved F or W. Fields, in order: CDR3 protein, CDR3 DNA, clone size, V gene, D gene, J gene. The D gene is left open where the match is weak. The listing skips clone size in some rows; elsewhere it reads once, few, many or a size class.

CDR3: CASSLGGGDYEQYF; DNA: TGTGCCAGCAGTTTAGGAGGCGGGGACTACGAGCAGTACTTC; size: NA; V: TRBV27; D: NA; J: TRBJ2-7
CDR3: CASSLVMDGDHEQYF; DNA: TGTGCCAGCAGCTTGGTCATGGACGGAGATCACGAGCAGTACTTC; size: NA; V: TRBV7-2; D: NA; J: TRBJ2-7
CDR3: CASSPPPPLKELFF; DNA: TGCGCCAGCAGCCCCCCGCCCCCTTTGAAGGAGCTGTTTTTT; size: few; V: TRBV5-1; D: NA; J: TRBJ2-2
CDR3: CASSLSPVGGGELFF; DNA: TGTGCCAGCAGCTTGTCTCCCGTGGGTGGCGGGGAGCTGTTTTTT; size: NA; V: TRBV5-4; D: NA; J: TRBJ2-2
CDR3: CASSLQGSSYNSPLHF; DNA: TGTGCCAGCAGCTTACAGGGGAGCTCCTATAATTCACCCCTCCACTTT; size: NA; V: TRBV5-6; D: TRBD1; J: TRBJ1-6
CDR3: CASKTATNTGELFF; DNA: TGTGCCAGCAAGACAGCTACGAACACCGGGGAGCTGTTTTTT; size: few; V: TRBV28; D: NA; J: TRBJ2-2
CDR3: CASSPGQGNYEQYF; DNA: TGTGCCAGCAGCCCCGGACAGGGAAACTACGAGCAGTACTTC; size: NA; V: TRBV7-3; D: TRBD1; J: TRBJ2-7
CDR3: CASSPGTRGEVGTQYF; DNA: TGTGCCAGCAGTCCCGGGACACGGGGCGAAGTAGGTACGCAGTATTTT; size: NA; V: TRBV3-1/TRBV3-2; D: NA; J: TRBJ2-3
CDR3: CASRVLNTEAFF; DNA: TGTGCCAGCAGAGTATTGAACACTGAAGCTTTCTTT; size: NA; V: TRBV28; D: NA; J: TRBJ1-1
CDR3: CASSLGTGESSGGYTF; DNA: TGTGCCAGCAGCTTAGGGACAGGGGAATCATCGGGAGGCTACACCTTC; size: NA; V: TRBV5-4; D: TRBD1; J: TRBJ1-2
CDR3: CASSLQGPTEAFF; DNA: TGCGCCAGCAGCTTGCAGGGGCCAACTGAAGCTTTCTTT; size: NA; V: TRBV5-1; D: NA; J: TRBJ1-1
CDR3: CASSIWDTINYGYTF; DNA: TGTGCCAGTAGTATATGGGACACGATTAACTATGGCTACACCTTC; size: NA; V: TRBV19; D: NA; J: TRBJ1-2
CDR3: CASIKISYEQYF; DNA: TGTGCCAGCATAAAGATATCCTACGAGCAGTACTTC; size: NA; V: TRBV2; D: NA; J: TRBJ2-7
CDR3: CASSQSGTSTDTQYF; DNA: TGCGCCAGCAGCCAATCCGGGACTAGCACCGATACGCAGTATTTT; size: NA; V: TRBV4-1; D: TRBD2; J: TRBJ2-3
CDR3: CASSPPQGALPGELFF; DNA: TGTGCCAGCAGCCCCCCCCAGGGGGCGCTTCCCGGGGAGCTGTTTTTT; size: NA; V: TRBV5-4; D: TRBD1; J: TRBJ2-2
CDR3: CAINGSPLGGMNTEAFF; DNA: TGTGCCATCAACGGGAGTCCCCTGGGGGGGATGAACACTGAAGCTTTCTTT; size: NA; V: TRBV10-3; D: NA; J: TRBJ1-1
CDR3: CASSKVIGAFF; DNA: TGTGCCAGCAGCAAAGTGATAGGGGCTTTCTTT; size: NA; V: TRBV21-1; D: NA; J: TRBJ1-1
CDR3: CASKAEEVNTEAFF; DNA: TGCGCCAGCAAGGCGGAGGAAGTGAACACTGAAGCTTTCTTT; size: NA; V: TRBV5-1; D: NA; J: TRBJ1-1
CDR3: CSVEALPGSSYNEQFF; DNA: TGCAGCGTTGAAGCCCTTCCGGGGAGCTCCTACAATGAGCAGTTCTTC; size: NA; V: TRBV29-1; D: NA; J: TRBJ2-1
CDR3: CASSSQGAEGAEQFF; DNA: TGTGCCAGCAGCTCCCAGGGGGCGGAAGGCGCTGAGCAGTTCTTC; size: NA; V: TRBV7-2; D: TRBD1; J: TRBJ2-1
CDR3: CASSVEGLVTYNEQFF; DNA: TGTGCCAGCAGCGTAGAAGGACTAGTGACCTACAATGAGCAGTTCTTC; size: NA; V: TRBV9; D: TRBD2; J: TRBJ2-1
CDR3: CASGLDTGLSTYGYTF; DNA: TGTGCTAGTGGTCTAGATACGGGACTCTCCACCTATGGCTACACCTTC; size: NA; V: TRBV12-5; D: NA; J: TRBJ1-2
CDR3: CASSDRDPSGDTQYF; DNA: TGTGCCAGCAGTGACCGGGACCCTTCAGGAGATACGCAGTATTTT; size: NA; V: TRBV6-1; D: NA; J: TRBJ2-3
CDR3: CASRALPGSTDTQYF; DNA: TGTGCCAGCAGAGCCTTGCCGGGGAGCACAGATACGCAGTATTTT; size: NA; V: TRBV2; D: NA; J: TRBJ2-3
CDR3: CASSFGYNEQFF; DNA: TGTGCCAGCAGCTTCGGTTACAATGAGCAGTTCTTC; size: once; V: TRBV7-3; D: NA; J: TRBJ2-1
CDR3: CASSGPPFNSPLHF; DNA: TGTGCCAGCAGCGGGCCGCCATTTAATTCACCCCTCCACTTT; size: NA; V: TRBV9; D: NA; J: TRBJ1-6
CDR3: CATNSHREEDTQYF; DNA: TGTGCCACCAACTCCCACAGGGAGGAAGATACGCAGTATTTT; size: NA; V: TRBV24-1; D: NA; J: TRBJ2-3
CDR3: CASSTDYEQYF; DNA: TGTGCCAGCAGCACCGACTACGAGCAGTACTTC; size: NA; V: TRBV11-3; D: NA; J: TRBJ2-7
CDR3: CASSVSGGATGELFF; DNA: TGTGCCAGCAGCGTAAGTGGCGGGGCGACCGGGGAGCTGTTTTTT; size: NA; V: TRBV9; D: NA; J: TRBJ2-2
CDR3: CASSLAAQFAGYTF; DNA: TGTGCCAGCAGCTTAGCCGCCCAGTTTGCTGGCTACACCTTC; size: once; V: TRBV7-9; D: NA; J: TRBJ1-2
CDR3: CATKRGGGDSYEQYF; DNA: TGTGCCACCAAAAGAGGGGGAGGCGACTCCTACGAGCAGTACTTC; size: NA; V: TRBV15; D: NA; J: TRBJ2-7
CDR3: CASSDSRAGGNNEQFF; DNA: TGTGCCAGCAGTGACTCGAGAGCGGGAGGGAACAATGAGCAGTTCTTC; size: NA; V: TRBV6-4; D: TRBD2; J: TRBJ2-1
CDR3: CASSFNRGPNTGELFF; DNA: TGCGCCAGCAGCTTTAACAGGGGCCCGAACACCGGGGAGCTGTTTTTT; size: NA; V: TRBV5-1; D: TRBD1; J: TRBJ2-2
CDR3: CASSPPAGGPGSEQFF; DNA: TGTGCCAGCAGCCCCCCGGCGGGAGGGCCAGGGAGTGAGCAGTTCTTC; size: NA; V: TRBV11-3; D: TRBD2; J: TRBJ2-1
CDR3: CASSPPEERKWNEQFF; DNA: TGTGCCAGCAGCCCCCCGGAGGAGCGGAAGTGGAATGAGCAGTTCTTC; size: NA; V: TRBV9; D: NA; J: TRBJ2-1
CDR3: CASSLEGRNSNQPQHF; DNA: TGTGCCAGCAGCTTAGAGGGGCGCAATAGCAATCAGCCCCAGCATTTT; size: NA; V: TRBV7-2; D: NA; J: TRBJ1-5
CDR3: CASSRTSGSVGELFF; DNA: TGTGCCAGCAGTCGGACTAGCGGGAGTGTCGGGGAGCTGTTTTTT; size: once; V: TRBV7-9; D: TRBD2; J: TRBJ2-2
CDR3: CASSPPRGQETQYF; DNA: TGTGCCAGCAGCCCACCGCGGGGGCAAGAGACCCAGTACTTC; size: NA; V: TRBV5-4; D: TRBD2; J: TRBJ2-5
CDR3: CASSQGEAQPQHF; DNA: TGTGCCAGCTCACAGGGAGAGGCTCAGCCCCAGCATTTT; size: few; V: TRBV18; D: NA; J: TRBJ1-5
CDR3: CAWSVREDTEAFF; DNA: TGTGCCTGGAGTGTACGCGAGGACACTGAAGCTTTCTTT; size: NA; V: TRBV30; D: NA; J: TRBJ1-1
CDR3: CASSPTGGGSYFEKLFF; DNA: TGTGCCAGCAGCCCTACGGGGGGGGGATCATACTTCGAAAAACTGTTTTTT; size: NA; V: TRBV5-6; D: NA; J: TRBJ1-4
CDR3: CASSQSRATVEQYF; DNA: TGTGCCAGCAGCCAAAGTCGGGCGACAGTCGAGCAGTACTTC; size: NA; V: TRBV14; D: NA; J: TRBJ2-7